These 27 T cell receptor beta chains were all obtained from the same sample, sequenced in a study of sequential checkpoint blockade in melanoma. As to treatment: randomized to nivolumab then ipilimumab (arm A) or the reverse (arm B). Sequenced by immunoSEQ multiplex PCR; TCRdb stores in-frame clones only, minus some. The data show 6,000 to 9,500 clones, over 25% seen once. The source material was tumor tissue (inferred from file names), sampled from a patient given nivolumab and ipilimumab in sequence. The receptors originated from a human donor with melanoma.

The gene calls are TRBV19 and TRBJ2-2, with D possibly being TRBD2 (6 bases). Looked up from germline, CDR1 is LNHDA and CDR2 is SQIVND (reference sequence). The CDR3 contains 15 residues. The ends were cut back, 5 bases at V and 5 bases at J, with 15 bases in the middle. CDR3 protein: CASSGGLMRTGELFF. The CDR3 bases are TGTGCCAGTAGTGGTGGACTAATGCGGACCGGGGAGCTGTTTTTT.

The rearrangement uses TRBV30 and TRBJ2-5; 12 positions agree with TRBD2. CDR1 GTSNPN and CDR2 SVGIG come from the germline V gene (reference sequence). This CDR3 comprises 17 residues. V shed 3 bases and J 2 bases; nucleotides not matched to a gene: 10. The CDR3 nucleotides are TGTGCCTGGAGCCGACTTCTAGCGGGAGGGCCTCAAGAGACCCAGTACTTC. Residues: CAWSRLLAGGPQETQYF.

The chain joins TRBV14 to TRBJ2-5; 12 bases are a match to TRBD2. J lost 1 base, V lost 1 base, and 4 bases had no gene match. Germline CDR1 is SGHDN and CDR2 is FVKESK. This CDR3 is built from 17 residues. CDR3 in amino acids: CASSQGLAGAFQETQYF. The CDR3 DNA follows: TGTGCCAGCAGCCAAGGACTAGCGGGAGCTTTCCAAGAGACCCAGTACTTC.

This chain uses TRBV29-1 with TRBJ2-5; D unclear. CDR1 and CDR2 from the germline V gene are SQVTM and ANQGSEA. The CDR3 loop spans 13 amino acids. V was clipped by 0 bases and J by 10 bases, with 15 bases between them. CDR3 bases: TGCAGCGTTGAAGAGGGCTCTAGTTTAATCCAGTACTTC. The encoded protein is CSVEEGSSLIQYF.

This clone was detected a few times. The V and J genes are TRBV9 and TRBJ2-3, with 8 positions matching TRBD1. Germline lookup yields CDR1 SGDLS and CDR2 YYNGEE. Trimming at V came to 7 bases and at J to 5 bases, leaving 12 bases not matched to a gene. The CDR3 loop spans 15 amino acids. The chain's CDR3 is CASYFSGGSKDTQYF. The DNA for the CDR3 is TGTGCCAGCTACTTTTCAGGGGGCTCTAAAGATACGCAGTATTTT.

Written as DNA, the CDR3 is TGCGCCAGCAGCTTGAAACTCCAGGGGAACTACGAGCAGTACTTC. Its protein product is CASSLKLQGNYEQYF. The chain has TRBV5-1 and TRBJ2-7, with D maybe TRBD1 (6 bases). Per germline, CDR1 SGHRS and CDR2 YFSETQ. With 1 base removed from V and 3 bases from J, the gap between germline ends came to 14 bases. The CDR3 contains 15 residues.

The chain employs TRBV15 and TRBJ2-7; 10 nucleotides agree with TRBD1. The CDR3 loop spans 14 amino acids. Germline lookup yields CDR1 LNHNV and CDR2 YYDKDF (reference sequence). V was clipped by 1 base and J by 6 bases; unmatched bases: 3. The CDR3 bases are TGTGCCACCAGCAGAGCCGGGACAGGGGCCGAGCAGTACTTC. It specifies CATSRAGTGAEQYF.

The genes are TRBV30 and TRBJ2-2, with no clear D. CDR3 length: 13 residues. The germline V gene has CDR1 GTSNPN and CDR2 SVGIG (reference sequence). V lost 3 bases and J lost 4, with 9 bases in between. CDR3 residues: CAWRPFTTGELFF. The CDR3 DNA sequence: TGTGCCTGGAGACCATTCACCACCGGGGAGCTGTTTTTT.

V is TRBV30 and J is TRBJ2-5, with a tentative D call TRBD1 (5 bases). CDR3 length: 14 residues. V shed 5 bases and J shed 1 base, with 14 bases lying between them. The germline V gene encodes CDR1 GTSNPN and CDR2 SVGIG (reference sequence). This CDR3 is CAWDPGPLQETQYF. The CDR3 region has the DNA TGTGCCTGGGACCCAGGGCCCCTCCAAGAGACCCAGTACTTC.

This chain links TRBV11-3 with TRBJ2-3, with 9 bases matching TRBD1. The length of the CDR3 is 15 residues. CDR1 is SGHNT, CDR2 YENEEA, per germline. The trim removed 4 bases at V and 4 bases at J, leaving 6 bases unmatched. CDR3 residues: CASSWGQGIADTQYF. CDR3 bases: TGTGCCAGCAGCTGGGGACAGGGTATAGCAGATACGCAGTATTTT.

The genes are TRBV19 and TRBJ2-2; tentatively, D is TRBD2 (5 bases). V was trimmed by 3 bases and J by 7 bases, leaving 18 bases between them. The germline gives CDR1 LNHDA, CDR2 SQIVND (reference sequence). The CDR3 is made up of 16 amino acids. For the CDR3, the DNA is TGTGCCAGTAGTATGTCGGCTCGGTCGGGGAGCGGGGAGCTGTTTTTT. Amino acid sequence: CASSMSARSGSGELFF. Combining the CDR3 with reference TRBV19 and TRBJ2-2 gives the whole variable domain DGGITQSPKYLFRKEGQNVTLSCEQNLNHDAMYWYRQDPGQGLRLIYYSQIVNDFQKGDIAEGYSVSREKKESFPLTVTSAQKNPTAFYLCASSMSARSGSGELFFGEGSRLTVL.

The chain combines TRBV11-3 with TRBJ1-2; possible D gene TRBD1, 5 bases. Germline CDR1 and CDR2: SGHNT and YENEEA. The CDR3 sequence is 15 residues long. Trimming took 3 bases from V and 5 from J, leaving 16 bases between them. The CDR3 DNA reads as TGTGCCAGCAGCTTGGTTGTGGGGCTGAGTTATGGCTACACCTTC. It codes for CASSLVVGLSYGYTF.

The rearrangement uses TRBV19 and TRBJ2-7; tentatively, D is TRBD1 or TRBD2 (5 bases each). Germline CDR1 and CDR2: LNHDA and SQIVND (reference sequence). Trimming left V 6 bases short and J 3 bases short, with 15 bases between. The CDR3 runs to 14 residues. The CDR3 DNA reads TGTGCCAGTAGCTTCTCCCGGGACCACTACGAGCAGTACTTC. Encoded protein: CASSFSRDHYEQYF.

Concerning this clone: The junction departs from germline at one end; a sequencing error may be responsible. V is TRBV5-1 and J is TRBJ1-5; 7 bases line up with TRBD1. The germline V gene has CDR1 SGHRS and CDR2 YFSETQ. The CDR3 covers 15 residues. In DNA, the CDR3 is TGCGCCAGCAGCCTTAGTGGGGACAGCAGTCAGCCCCAGCATTTT. Translating it yields CASSLSGDSSQPQHF.

This chain connects TRBV25-1 to TRBJ2-1; D possibly corresponds to TRBD2 (6 bases). Trimming cost V 2 bases and J 8 bases, with 10 bases left between them. Looked up from germline, CDR1 is MGHDK and CDR2 is SYGVNS. The length of the CDR3 is 13 residues. CDR3 bases: TGTGCCAGCAGTGAAGGAGGGGTGCATGAGCAGTTCTTC. It is translated as CASSEGGVHEQFF.

Of note for this clone: The read terminates 1 residue ahead of where the CDR3 ends, so the germline J gene completes it. The chain employs TRBV10-3 and TRBJ1-2, with 9 bases fitting TRBD1. CDR1 and CDR2 from the germline V gene are ENHRY and SYGVKD. V was pared by 2 bases and J by 4 bases, with 2 bases of the junction left unmatched. The CDR3 has 14 amino acids. The CDR3 sequence: CAISEGDRAYGYTF. The part of the CDR3 DNA that was read is TGTGCCATCAGTGAGGGGGACAGGGCCTATGGCTACACC.

In its sample, this clone ranks as medium-sized (0.01 to 0.1%). The chain links TRBV11-3 to TRBJ2-2; D possibly matches TRBD1 or TRBD2 (6 bases each). Trimming shortened V by 5 bases and J by 8 bases, and 18 bases separated the two germline ends. Per the germline V gene, CDR1 is SGHNT and CDR2 is YENEEA. CDR3 length equals 15 residues. As DNA, the CDR3 is TGTGCCAGCAGCCCCTATCGGGGGCAGGCAGGGGAGCTGTTTTTT. This encodes CASSPYRGQAGELFF.

V and J are TRBV5-1 and TRBJ1-6, with a possible D match to TRBD1 (5 bases). Germline CDR1 is SGHRS and CDR2 is YFSETQ. The V gene lost 0 bases and the J gene lost 14 bases, with 18 bases spanning the gap. This CDR3 has 15 amino acids. Here the CDR3 reads CASSLGGDIGGTLHF. As DNA, the CDR3 is TGCGCCAGCAGCTTGGGAGGGGATATCGGAGGAACCCTCCACTTT.

This clone was seen more than once but under ten times. The V call is TRBV6-8, the J call TRBJ1-2, with 10 bases fitting TRBD1. The length of the CDR3 is 14 residues. The V gene's germline CDR1 is MNHGY and CDR2 SAAAGT. Trimming at V came to 10 bases and at J to 3 bases, leaving 8 bases not matched to a gene. CDR3 loop: CATHRDRGDYGYTF. The CDR3 DNA reads TGTGCCACCCACCGGGACAGGGGTGACTATGGCTACACCTTC.

The CDR3 DNA reads as TGTGCCAGTAGGAGGGGAGACGCGAACTCCTACGAGCAGTACTTC. This gives the protein CASRRGDANSYEQYF. The rearrangement joins TRBV19 to TRBJ2-7; D may match TRBD1 or TRBD2 (5 bases each). V lost 6 bases and J lost 0, with 15 bases in between. Germline values: CDR1 LNHDA, CDR2 SQIVND (reference sequence). The CDR3 covers 15 residues.

This clone has a count of ten or more. The chain has TRBV11-3 and TRBJ1-2; 10 bases line up with TRBD1. Per germline, CDR1 SGHNT and CDR2 YENEEA. CDR3 size: 16 residues. Trimming at V came to 5 bases and at J to 4 bases, leaving 10 bases not matched to a gene. DNA for the CDR3: TGTGCCAGCAGCCGGGCCGGGACAGGGGCTTCCTATGGCTACACCTTC. Encoded protein: CASSRAGTGASYGYTF.

The genes are TRBV9 and TRBJ2-3; D is ambiguous. CDR3 length: 13 residues. V was trimmed by 0 bases and J by 6 bases, leaving 8 bases between them. The V gene's germline CDR1 is SGDLS and CDR2 YYNGEE. The CDR3 protein is CASSVDWSDTQYF. The DNA of the CDR3 is TGTGCCAGCAGCGTAGATTGGTCCGATACGCAGTATTTT.

This clone is deemed medium-sized. The chain joins TRBV30 to TRBJ1-2; D call uncertain. V was clipped by 3 bases and J by 6 bases, with 20 bases between them. There are 15 residues in the CDR3. Germline V gene sequence: CDR1 GTSNPN, CDR2 SVGIG (reference sequence). CDR3 sequence (DNA): TGTGCCTGGAGCCGGGGAGGACGTCCGGCTCATGGCTACACCTTC. Translation gives CAWSRGGRPAHGYTF.

This clone is labeled as medium-sized. The rearrangement uses TRBV11-3 and TRBJ1-2; TRBD1 agrees at 10 bases. The CDR3 extends over 15 amino acids. CDR1 is SGHNT, CDR2 YENEEA, per germline. Trimming cost V 5 bases and J 4 bases; bases outside gene matches: 7. This CDR3 is CASSPRQGAPYGYTF. The CDR3 nucleotides are TGTGCCAGCAGCCCACGACAGGGGGCACCCTATGGCTACACCTTC. The whole variable domain, remainder taken from reference TRBV11-3 and TRBJ1-2, is EAGVVQSPRYKIIEKKQPVAFWCNPISGHNTLYWYLQNLGQGPELLIRYENEEAVDDSQLPKDRFSAERLKGVDSTLKIQPAELGDSAVYLCASSPRQGAPYGYTFGSGTRLTVV.

This clone occurred a few times. This chain connects TRBV6-7 to TRBJ1-3; no definite D call. TRBV6-7 is marked as an open reading frame, function uncertain. The CDR3 contains 11 residues. V was cut by 6 bases and J by 8 bases, with 8 bases left in between. For the CDR3, the DNA is TGTGCCAGCAGGTCCCTGGACACCATATATTTT. Encoded protein: CASRSLDTIYF.

This clone has only a few counts. V gene TRBV19 combines with J gene TRBJ1-3; D gene unclear. This CDR3 spans 13 amino acids. The V end lost 3 bases, the J end lost 3 bases, and 6 bases lay between the germline ends. Germline V gene lookup returns CDR1 LNHDA and CDR2 SQIVND (reference sequence). The CDR3 here is CASSIRHGNTIYF. The DNA for the CDR3 is TGTGCCAGTAGTATTCGGCATGGAAACACCATATATTTT.

This clone was seen a handful of times. This sequence joins TRBV5-1 and TRBJ2-1; D call uncertain. Germline V gene data show CDR1 as SGHRS and CDR2 as YFSETQ. This CDR3 is built from 17 residues. V lost 3 bases and J lost 6, with 22 bases in between. The CDR3 DNA sequence: TGCGCCAGCAGCTCCCCCCTGGGCAGTGGCTCGGGCAATGAGCAGTTCTTC. Amino acid sequence: CASSSPLGSGSGNEQFF.